This T cell receptor (beta chain) was recovered during a study of T cells in Graves' hyperthyroidism and ophthalmopathy. The study's findings and limits: Most thyroid clonotypes expanded above 0.001 appeared in blood too.

Amplified TCR beta CDR3 regions derived from RNA transcripts. TCR CDR3 underwent first-round RT-PCR with the HTBI primer set. MiXCR, applied by TCRdb to the multiplex PCR reads, yields one record per CDR3 protein. The sample has 540,000 or so distinct CDR3 sequences; more than 45% are singletons. Researchers barred patients who had uncontrolled infection, other autoimmune disease, pregnancy or lactation. CDR3 length: 12 amino acids. Trimming pared 0 bases from V and 6 bases from J, leaving 6 bases between. Germline loops: CDR1 SGHTA, CDR2 FQGNSA. This clonotype was recorded at least ten times. Its antigen is unknown.

The chain uses TRBV7-2 and TRBJ2-7, with D uncertain. Sequencing used peripheral blood or thyroid tissue (not recorded which). The TCR sequence derives from an adult woman with Graves' disease, either hyperthyroidism or ophthalmopathy (not recorded which). Here the CDR3 DNA reads TGTGCCAGCAGCTTAGCAGGGTCCGAGCAGTACTTC. This sequence encodes CASSLAGSEQYF. Full variable domain (rest looked up from reference TRBV7-2 and TRBJ2-7): GAGVSQSPSNKVTEKGKDVELRCDPISGHTALYWYRQSLGQGLEFLIYFQGNSAPDKSGLPSDRFSAERTGGSVSTLTIQRTQQEDSAVYLCASSLAGSEQYFGPGTRLTVT.